What follows is one T cell receptor beta chain and its context. Its antigen is not known. The data were obtained in a study of post-analysis software for immune sequencing data. Overall study: The disease courses covered relapsing-remitting, secondary progressive and progressive-relapsing multiple sclerosis. Regarding the study as a whole: Among four or five TRBV segments more frequent in patients than controls were TRBV5-6, TRBV5-1 and TRBV20-1. Samples from a shared batch, those prepared together, strongly co-clustered by F measure.

Prepared TCR beta cDNA libraries contained unique molecular identifiers. TCRdb used MiXCR to reprocess the PCR reads, holding one entry per CDR3 protein. This sample has approximately 360,000 distinct CDR3 sequences; about a third occur once, and the top ten carry roughly 13%. Trimming shortened V by 6 bases and J by 4 bases, and 10 bases separated the two germline ends. Germline assignment: CDR1 MDHEN and CDR2 SYDVKM. The CDR3 has 13 amino acids. The sequencing sample was made of blood. The V and J genes are TRBV28 and TRBJ2-1; D remains ambiguous. The clonotype originates from a girl aged 10 to 17 with multiple sclerosis. CDR3 region: CASSFERYNEQFF. The DNA for the CDR3 is TGTGCCAGCAGCTTCGAGAGATACAATGAGCAGTTCTTC.